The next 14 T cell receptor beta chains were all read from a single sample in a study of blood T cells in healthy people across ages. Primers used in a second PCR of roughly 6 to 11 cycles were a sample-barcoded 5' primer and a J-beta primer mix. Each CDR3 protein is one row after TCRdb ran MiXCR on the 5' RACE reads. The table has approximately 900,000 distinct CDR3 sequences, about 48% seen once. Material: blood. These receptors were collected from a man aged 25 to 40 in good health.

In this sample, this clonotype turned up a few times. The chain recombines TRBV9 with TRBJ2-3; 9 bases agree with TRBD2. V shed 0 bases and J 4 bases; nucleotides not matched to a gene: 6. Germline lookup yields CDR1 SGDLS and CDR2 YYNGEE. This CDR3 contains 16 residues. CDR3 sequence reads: CASSVVAGGLADTQYF. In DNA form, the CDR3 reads TGTGCCAGCAGCGTAGTGGCGGGGGGGCTCGCAGATACGCAGTATTTT.

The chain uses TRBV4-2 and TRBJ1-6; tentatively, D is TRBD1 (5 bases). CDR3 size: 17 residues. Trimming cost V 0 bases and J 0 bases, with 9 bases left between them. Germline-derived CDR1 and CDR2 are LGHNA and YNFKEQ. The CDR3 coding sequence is TGTGCCAGCAGCCAAGAAGAGGGGAGCTCCTATAATTCACCCCTCCACTTT. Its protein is CASSQEEGSSYNSPLHF.

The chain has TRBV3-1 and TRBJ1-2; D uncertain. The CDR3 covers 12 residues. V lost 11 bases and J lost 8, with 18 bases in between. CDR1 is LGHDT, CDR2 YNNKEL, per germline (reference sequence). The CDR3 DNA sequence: TGTGCCGGCGGCCAAACGTGGAGCGGCTACACCTTC. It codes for CAGGQTWSGYTF.

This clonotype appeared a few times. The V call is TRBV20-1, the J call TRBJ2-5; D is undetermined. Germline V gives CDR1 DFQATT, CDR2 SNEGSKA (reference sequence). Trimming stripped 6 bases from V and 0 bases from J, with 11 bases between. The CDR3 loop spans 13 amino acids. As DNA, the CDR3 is TGCAGTGCGGTTGACCCGTACCAAGAGACCCAGTACTTC. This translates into CSAVDPYQETQYF.

The CDR3 spells CSVTTFTGTPYEKLFF. The DNA for the CDR3 is TGCAGCGTTACAACTTTCACCGGGACTCCATATGAAAAACTGTTTTTT. This sequence joins TRBV29-1 and TRBJ1-4, with a tentative D call TRBD1 (5 bases). Trimming pared 5 bases from V and 6 bases from J, leaving 22 bases between. Germline V lookup: CDR1 SQVTM, CDR2 ANQGSEA. CDR3 length: 16 residues.

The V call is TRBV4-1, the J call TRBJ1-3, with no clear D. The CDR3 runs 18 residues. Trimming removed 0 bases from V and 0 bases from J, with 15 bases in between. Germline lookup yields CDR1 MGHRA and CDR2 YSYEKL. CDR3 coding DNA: TGCGCCAGCAGCCAAGATATGGCGGCGGCAGCCTCTGGAAACACCATATATTTT. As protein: CASSQDMAAAASGNTIYF.

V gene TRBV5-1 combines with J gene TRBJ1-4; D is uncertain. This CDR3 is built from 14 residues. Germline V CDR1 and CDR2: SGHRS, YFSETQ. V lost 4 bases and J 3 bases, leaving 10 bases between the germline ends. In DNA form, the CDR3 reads TGCGCCAGCAGCCCCGGTGGGGCTAATGAAAAACTGTTTTTT. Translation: CASSPGGANEKLFF.

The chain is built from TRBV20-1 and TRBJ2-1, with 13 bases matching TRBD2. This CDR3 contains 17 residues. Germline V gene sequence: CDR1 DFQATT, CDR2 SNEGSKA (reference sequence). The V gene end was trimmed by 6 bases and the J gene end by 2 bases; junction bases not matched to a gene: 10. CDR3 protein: CSAPGLAGRGPYNEQFF. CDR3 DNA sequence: TGCAGTGCCCCGGGACTAGCGGGGCGGGGCCCCTACAATGAGCAGTTCTTC.

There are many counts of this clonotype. Here the CDR3 reads CASSATGLDSDEQFF. The CDR3 DNA follows: TGTGCCAGCAGCGCAACCGGGCTAGATTCGGATGAGCAGTTCTTC. The chain joins TRBV6-4 to TRBJ2-1; D remains unclear. V dropped 6 bases and J dropped 8 bases, with 20 bases sitting between them. The CDR3 consists of 15 residues. The germline V gene has CDR1 MRHNA and CDR2 SNTAGT.

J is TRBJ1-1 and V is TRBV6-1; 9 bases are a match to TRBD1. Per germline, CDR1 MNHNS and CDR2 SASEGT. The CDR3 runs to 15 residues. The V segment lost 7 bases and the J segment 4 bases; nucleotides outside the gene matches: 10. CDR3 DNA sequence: TGTGCCAGCACACGGGACAGGGTTGCGGGCACTGAAGCTTTCTTT. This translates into CASTRDRVAGTEAFF.

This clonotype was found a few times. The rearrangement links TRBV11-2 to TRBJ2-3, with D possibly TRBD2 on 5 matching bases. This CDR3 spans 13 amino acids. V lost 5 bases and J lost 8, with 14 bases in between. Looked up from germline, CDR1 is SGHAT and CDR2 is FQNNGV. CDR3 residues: CASSPGRAGTQYF. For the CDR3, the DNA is TGTGCCAGCAGCCCGGGAAGGGCAGGTACGCAGTATTTT.

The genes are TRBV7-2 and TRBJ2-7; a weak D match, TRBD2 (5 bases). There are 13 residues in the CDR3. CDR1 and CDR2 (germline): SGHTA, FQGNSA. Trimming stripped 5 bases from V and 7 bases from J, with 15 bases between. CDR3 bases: TGTGCCAGCAGCACCCACCCTGAGGGTGAGCAGTACTTC. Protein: CASSTHPEGEQYF.

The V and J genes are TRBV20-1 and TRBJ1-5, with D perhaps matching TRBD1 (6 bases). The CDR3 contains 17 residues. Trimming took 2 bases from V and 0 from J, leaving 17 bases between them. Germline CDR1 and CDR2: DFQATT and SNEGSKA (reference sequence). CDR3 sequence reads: CSARIRTDEYSNQPQHF. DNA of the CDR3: TGCAGTGCTAGAATTCGGACAGACGAGTATAGCAATCAGCCCCAGCATTTT.

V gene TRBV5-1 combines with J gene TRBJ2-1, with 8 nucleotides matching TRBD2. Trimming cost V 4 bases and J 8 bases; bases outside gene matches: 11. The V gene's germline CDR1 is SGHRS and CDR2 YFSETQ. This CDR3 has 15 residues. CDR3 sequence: CASSPRTSPIDEQFF. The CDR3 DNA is TGCGCCAGCAGCCCACGGACTAGCCCTATCGATGAGCAGTTCTTC. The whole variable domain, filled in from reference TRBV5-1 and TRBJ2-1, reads KAGVTQTPRYLIKTRGQQVTLSCSPISGHRSVSWYQQTPGQGLQFLFEYFSETQRNKGNFPGRFSGRQFSNSRSEMNVSTLELGDSALYLCASSPRTSPIDEQFFGPGTRLTVL.